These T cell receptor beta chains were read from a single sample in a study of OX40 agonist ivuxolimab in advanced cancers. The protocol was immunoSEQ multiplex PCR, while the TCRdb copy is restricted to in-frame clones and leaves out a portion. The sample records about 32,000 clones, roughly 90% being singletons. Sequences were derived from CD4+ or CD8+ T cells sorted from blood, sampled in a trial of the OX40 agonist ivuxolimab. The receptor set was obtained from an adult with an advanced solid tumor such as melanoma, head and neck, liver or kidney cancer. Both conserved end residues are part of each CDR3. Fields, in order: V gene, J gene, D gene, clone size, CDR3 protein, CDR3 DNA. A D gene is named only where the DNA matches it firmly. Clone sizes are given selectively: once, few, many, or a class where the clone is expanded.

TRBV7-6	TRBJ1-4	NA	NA	CASNDGPTNEKLFF	TGTGCCAGCAACGACGGGCCAACTAATGAAAAACTGTTTTTT
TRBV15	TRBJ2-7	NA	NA	CATSSGPPYEQYF	TGTGCCACCAGCAGCGGGCCTCCATACGAGCAGTACTTC
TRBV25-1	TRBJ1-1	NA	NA	CASSEVVFTEAFF	TGTGCCAGCAGTGAGGTGGTATTCACTGAAGCTTTCTTT
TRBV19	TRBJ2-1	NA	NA	CASSIYDEQFF	TGTGCCAGTAGTATATACGATGAGCAGTTCTTC
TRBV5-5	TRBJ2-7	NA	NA	CASSLQPRESYEQYF	TGTGCCAGCAGCTTGCAGCCCAGGGAATCCTACGAGCAGTACTTC
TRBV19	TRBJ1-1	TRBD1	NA	CASSGLGTGGTEAFF	TGTGCCAGTAGTGGCCTTGGGACAGGGGGCACTGAAGCTTTCTTT
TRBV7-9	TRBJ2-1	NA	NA	CASSPPLGSTYNEQFF	TGTGCCAGCAGCCCCCCACTTGGGAGTACCTACAATGAGCAGTTCTTC
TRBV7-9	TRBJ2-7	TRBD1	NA	CASSPQDRGFPYEQYF	TGTGCCAGCAGCCCCCAAGACAGGGGTTTCCCCTACGAGCAGTACTTC
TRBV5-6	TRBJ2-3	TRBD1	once	CASSHPGGWADTQYF	TGTGCCAGCAGCCACCCAGGGGGCTGGGCAGATACGCAGTATTTT
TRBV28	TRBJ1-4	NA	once	CATSWQINEKLFF	TGTGCCACCAGCTGGCAGATTAATGAAAAACTGTTTTTT
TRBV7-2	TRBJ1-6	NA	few	CASSSSENSPLHF	TGTGCCAGCAGCTCCAGCGAAAATTCACCCCTCCACTTT
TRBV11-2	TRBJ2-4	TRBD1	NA	CASSFPGQGEAKNIQYF	TGTGCCAGCAGCTTCCCTGGGCAGGGGGAAGCCAAAAACATTCAGTACTTC
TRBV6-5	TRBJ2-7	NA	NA	CASSYSWGSEQYF	TGTGCCAGCAGTTACTCTTGGGGGAGCGAGCAGTACTTC
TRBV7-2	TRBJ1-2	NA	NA	CASTEENENYGYTF	TGTGCCAGCACCGAAGAAAACGAGAACTATGGCTACACCTTC
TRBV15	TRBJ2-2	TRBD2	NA	CATSRERTSRNTGELFF	TGTGCCACCAGCAGAGAGAGGACTAGCAGGAACACCGGGGAGCTGTTTTTT
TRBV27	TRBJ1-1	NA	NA	CASHLTGSTEAFF	TGTGCCAGCCATCTGACAGGTTCCACTGAAGCTTTCTTT
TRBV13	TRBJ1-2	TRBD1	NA	CASSLDRAHTF	TGTGCCAGCAGCCTCGACAGGGCTCACACCTTC
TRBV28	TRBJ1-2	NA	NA	CASGGVNYGYTF	TGTGCCAGTGGGGGTGTTAACTATGGCTACACCTTC
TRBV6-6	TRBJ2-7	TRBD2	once	CASTPGAGTGAREQYF	TGTGCCAGCACCCCTGGAGCGGGGACGGGAGCGAGGGAGCAGTACTTC
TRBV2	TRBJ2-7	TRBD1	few	CASSGDRSSYEQYF	TGTGCCAGCAGCGGGGACAGAAGCTCCTACGAGCAGTACTTC
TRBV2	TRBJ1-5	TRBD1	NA	CASRMTGGGNQPQHF	TGTGCCAGCAGGATGACAGGGGGAGGCAATCAGCCCCAGCATTTT
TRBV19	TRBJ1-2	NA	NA	CASHHRNRVEGYGYTF	TGTGCCAGTCACCACCGAAACAGGGTAGAGGGTTATGGCTACACCTTC
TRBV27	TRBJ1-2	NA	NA	CASSPRTIGNYGYTF	TGTGCCAGCAGTCCTCGGACCATCGGCAACTATGGCTACACCTTC
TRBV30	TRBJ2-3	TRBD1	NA	CAWDLTGVTDTQYF	TGTGCCTGGGACCTTACAGGGGTGACAGATACGCAGTATTTT
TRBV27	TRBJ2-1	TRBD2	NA	CASSLVAGDMGEQFF	TGTGCCAGCAGTTTAGTAGCGGGAGATATGGGTGAGCAGTTCTTC
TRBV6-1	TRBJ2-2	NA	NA	CASSEFPPFLTTGELFF	TGTGCCAGCAGTGAATTTCCGCCTTTCCTGACCACCGGGGAGCTGTTTTTT
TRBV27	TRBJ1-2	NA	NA	CASSLGSNYGYTF	TGTGCCAGCAGTCTGGGGTCCAACTATGGCTACACCTTC
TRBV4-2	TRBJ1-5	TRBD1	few	CASSQDLRGRYGNQPQHF	TGTGCCAGCAGCCAAGATCTCAGGGGGCGATATGGCAATCAGCCCCAGCATTTT
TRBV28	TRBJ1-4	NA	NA	CASSLLGGTNEKLFF	TGTGCCAGCAGTTTGTTGGGGGGCACTAATGAAAAACTGTTTTTT
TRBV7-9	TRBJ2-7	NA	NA	CASSLFGYEQYF	TGTGCCAGCAGCTTATTCGGCTACGAGCAGTACTTC
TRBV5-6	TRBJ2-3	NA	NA	CASSHGGVGTDTQYF	TGTGCCAGCAGCCATGGGGGTGTCGGCACAGATACGCAGTATTTT
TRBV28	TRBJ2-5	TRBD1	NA	CASSLRGQGETQYF	TGTGCCAGCAGTTTAAGGGGGCAGGGAGAGACCCAGTACTTC
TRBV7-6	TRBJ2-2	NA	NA	CASSLGGTGELFF	TGTGCCAGCAGCTTAGGAGGGACCGGGGAGCTGTTTTTT
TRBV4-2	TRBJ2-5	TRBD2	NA	CASSQDGTSKETQYF	TGTGCCAGCAGCCAAGATGGGACTAGCAAAGAGACCCAGTACTTC
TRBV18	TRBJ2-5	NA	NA	CASSPPTDEETQYF	TGTGCCAGCTCACCACCGACAGATGAAGAGACCCAGTACTTC
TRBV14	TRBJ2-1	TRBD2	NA	CASSRLAVFNEQFF	TGTGCCAGCAGCAGACTAGCGGTTTTCAATGAGCAGTTCTTC
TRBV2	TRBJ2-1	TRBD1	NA	CASSGTGTGFTNEQFF	TGTGCCAGCAGTGGGACCGGGACAGGTTTTACCAATGAGCAGTTCTTC
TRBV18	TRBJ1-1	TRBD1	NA	CASSPRQGTSLNTEAFF	TGTGCCAGCTCGCCACGACAGGGGACTTCCTTGAACACTGAAGCTTTCTTT
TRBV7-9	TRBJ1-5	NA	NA	CASSLGPGSNQPQHF	TGTGCCAGCAGCTTGGGCCCGGGCAGCAATCAGCCCCAGCATTTT
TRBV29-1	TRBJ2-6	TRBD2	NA	CSAEGSSGGQTSGANVLTF	TGCAGCGCCGAGGGGTCTAGCGGGGGTCAGACCTCTGGGGCCAACGTCCTGACTTTC
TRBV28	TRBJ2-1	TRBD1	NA	CASSPPGGVRDEQFF	TGTGCCAGCAGCCCCCCAGGGGGCGTTAGGGATGAGCAGTTCTTC
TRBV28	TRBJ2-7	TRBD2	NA	CASSPPGLARGYEQYF	TGTGCCAGCAGTCCCCCGGGACTAGCAAGGGGATACGAGCAGTACTTC
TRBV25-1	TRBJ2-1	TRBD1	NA	CASIEGTGGNEQFF	TGTGCCAGCATCGAGGGAACAGGGGGCAATGAGCAGTTCTTC
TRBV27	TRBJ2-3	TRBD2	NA	CASSLLPGGVGDTQYF	TGTGCCAGCAGTTTATTACCGGGAGGGGTAGGAGATACGCAGTATTTT
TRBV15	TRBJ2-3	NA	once	CATSPGTYSTDTQYF	TGTGCCACCAGCCCGGGAACCTATAGCACAGATACGCAGTATTTT
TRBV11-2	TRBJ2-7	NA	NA	CASSLVADSYEQYF	TGTGCCAGCAGCTTAGTGGCGGACAGCTACGAGCAGTACTTC
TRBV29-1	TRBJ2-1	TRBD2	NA	CSVVSSGGYNEQFF	TGCAGCGTTGTAAGTAGCGGGGGGTACAATGAGCAGTTCTTC
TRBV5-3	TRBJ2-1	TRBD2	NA	CARSLDYRLAGVNEQFF	TGTGCCAGAAGCTTGGATTATCGGCTAGCGGGAGTCAATGAGCAGTTCTTC
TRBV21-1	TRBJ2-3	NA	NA	CASTPAGTSGGRYESTDTQYF	TGTGCCAGCACCCCCGCCGGCACTAGCGGGGGGCGTTACGAGAGCACAGATACGCAGTATTTT
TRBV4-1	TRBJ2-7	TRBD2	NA	CASSQENAAGPSYEQYF	TGCGCCAGCAGCCAAGAGAATGCAGCGGGGCCCTCCTACGAGCAGTACTTC
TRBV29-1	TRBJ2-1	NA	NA	CSVGGLHNEQFF	TGCAGCGTTGGGGGACTCCACAATGAGCAGTTCTTC